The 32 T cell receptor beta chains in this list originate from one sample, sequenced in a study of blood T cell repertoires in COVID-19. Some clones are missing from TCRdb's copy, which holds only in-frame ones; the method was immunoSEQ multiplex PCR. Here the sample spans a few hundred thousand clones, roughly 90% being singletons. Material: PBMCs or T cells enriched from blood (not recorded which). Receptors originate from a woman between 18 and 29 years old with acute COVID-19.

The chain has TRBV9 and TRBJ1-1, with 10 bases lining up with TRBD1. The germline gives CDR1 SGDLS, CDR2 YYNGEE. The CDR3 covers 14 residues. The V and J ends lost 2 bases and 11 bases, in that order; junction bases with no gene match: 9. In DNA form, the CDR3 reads TGTGCCAGCAGCGTTAACAGCGGGACAGGGGAGGCTTTCTTT. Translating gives CASSVNSGTGEAFF.

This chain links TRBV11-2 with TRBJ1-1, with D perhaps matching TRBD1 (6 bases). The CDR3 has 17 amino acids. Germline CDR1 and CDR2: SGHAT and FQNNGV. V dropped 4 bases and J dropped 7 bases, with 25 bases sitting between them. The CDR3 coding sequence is TGTGCCAGCAGCTCGATAAGCCCCCCAAGGGGGTCCAATGAAGCTTTCTTT. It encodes CASSSISPPRGSNEAFF.

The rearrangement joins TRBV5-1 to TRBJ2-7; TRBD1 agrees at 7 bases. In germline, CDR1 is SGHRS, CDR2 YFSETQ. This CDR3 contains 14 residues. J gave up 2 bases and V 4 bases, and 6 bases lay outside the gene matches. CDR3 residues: CASSPRDRAYEQYF. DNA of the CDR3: TGCGCCAGCAGCCCCCGAGACAGGGCCTACGAGCAGTACTTC. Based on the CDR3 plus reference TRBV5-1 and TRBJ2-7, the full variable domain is KAGVTQTPRYLIKTRGQQVTLSCSPISGHRSVSWYQQTPGQGLQFLFEYFSETQRNKGNFPGRFSGRQFSNSRSEMNVSTLELGDSALYLCASSPRDRAYEQYFGPGTRLTVT.

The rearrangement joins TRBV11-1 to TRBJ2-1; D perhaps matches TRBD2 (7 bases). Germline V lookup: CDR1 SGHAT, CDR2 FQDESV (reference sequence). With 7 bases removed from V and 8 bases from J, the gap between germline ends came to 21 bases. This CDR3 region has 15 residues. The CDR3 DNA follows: TGTGCCAGCACTCTCATAGGGGGGGCAGGGCATGAGCAGTTCTTC. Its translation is CASTLIGGAGHEQFF.

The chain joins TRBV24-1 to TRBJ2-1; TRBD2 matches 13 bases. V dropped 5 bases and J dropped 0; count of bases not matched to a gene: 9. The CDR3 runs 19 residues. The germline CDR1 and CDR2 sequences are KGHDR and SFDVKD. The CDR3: CATSGRGLAGRASYNEQFF. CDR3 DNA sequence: TGTGCCACCAGTGGCAGGGGACTAGCGGGGAGGGCCTCCTACAATGAGCAGTTCTTC.

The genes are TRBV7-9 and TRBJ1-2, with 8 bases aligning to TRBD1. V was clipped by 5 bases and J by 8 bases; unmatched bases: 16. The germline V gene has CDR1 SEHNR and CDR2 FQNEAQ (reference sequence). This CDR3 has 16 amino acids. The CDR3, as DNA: TGTGCCAGCAGCACAGGGCGTACAGGGGGAAGAGAAGGCTACACCTTC. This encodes CASSTGRTGGREGYTF. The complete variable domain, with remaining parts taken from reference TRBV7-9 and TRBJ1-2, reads DTGVSQNPRHKITKRGQNVTFRCDPISEHNRLYWYRQTLGQGPEFLTYFQNEAQLEKSRLLSDRFSAERPKGSFSTLEIQRTEQGDSAMYLCASSTGRTGGREGYTFGSGTRLTVV.

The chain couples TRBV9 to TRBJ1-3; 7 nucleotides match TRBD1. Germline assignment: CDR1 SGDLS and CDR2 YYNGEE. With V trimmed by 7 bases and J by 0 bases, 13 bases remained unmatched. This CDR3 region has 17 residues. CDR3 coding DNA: TGTGCCAGCCACCCCGGGACAGCTGGATTCTCTGGAAACACCATATATTTT. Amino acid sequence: CASHPGTAGFSGNTIYF. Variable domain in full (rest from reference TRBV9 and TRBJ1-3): DSGVTQTPKHLITATGQRVTLRCSPRSGDLSVYWYQQSLDQGLQFLIQYYNGEERAKGNILERFSAQQFPDLHSELNLSSLELGDSALYFCASHPGTAGFSGNTIYFGEGSWLTVV.

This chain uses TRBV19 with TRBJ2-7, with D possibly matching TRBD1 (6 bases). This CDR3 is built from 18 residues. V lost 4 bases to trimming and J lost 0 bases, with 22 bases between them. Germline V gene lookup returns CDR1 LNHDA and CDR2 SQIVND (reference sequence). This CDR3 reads CASSTLGAQGFNSYEQYF. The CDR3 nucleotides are TGTGCCAGTAGTACCCTGGGGGCCCAAGGTTTTAACTCCTACGAGCAGTACTTC.

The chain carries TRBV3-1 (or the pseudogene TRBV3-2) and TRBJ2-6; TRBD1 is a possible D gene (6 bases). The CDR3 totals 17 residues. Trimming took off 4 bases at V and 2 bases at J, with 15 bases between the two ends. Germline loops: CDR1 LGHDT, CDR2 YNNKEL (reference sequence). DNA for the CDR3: TGTGCCAGCAGCCCCCAGGGGCGTATTGCTGGGGCCAACGTCCTGACTTTC. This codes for CASSPQGRIAGANVLTF.

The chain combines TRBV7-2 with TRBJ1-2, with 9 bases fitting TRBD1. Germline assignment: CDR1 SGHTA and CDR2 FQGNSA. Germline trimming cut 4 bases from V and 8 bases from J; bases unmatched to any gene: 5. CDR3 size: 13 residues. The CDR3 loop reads CASSYLDRGGYTF. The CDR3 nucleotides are TGTGCCAGCAGCTATCTGGACAGGGGCGGCTACACCTTC.

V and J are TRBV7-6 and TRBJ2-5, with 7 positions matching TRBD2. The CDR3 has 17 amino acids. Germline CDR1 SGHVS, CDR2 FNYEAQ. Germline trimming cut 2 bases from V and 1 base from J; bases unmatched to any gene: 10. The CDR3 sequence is CASSLIPPGRVQETQYF. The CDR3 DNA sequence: TGTGCCAGCAGCTTAATCCCCCCAGGGAGGGTCCAAGAGACCCAGTACTTC.

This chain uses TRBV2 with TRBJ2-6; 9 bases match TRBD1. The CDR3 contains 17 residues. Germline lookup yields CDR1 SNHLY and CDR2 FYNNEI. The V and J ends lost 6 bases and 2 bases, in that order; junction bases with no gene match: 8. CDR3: CASSGTGRLPGANVLTF. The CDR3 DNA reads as TGTGCCAGCAGCGGGACAGGGAGGCTCCCTGGGGCCAACGTCCTGACTTTC.

CDR3 region: CASSPEGNEQFF. CDR3 coding DNA: TGCGCCAGCAGCCCGGAGGGCAATGAGCAGTTCTTC. The chain carries TRBV5-1 and TRBJ2-1, with D possibly being TRBD2 (6 bases). The CDR3 extends over 12 amino acids. Trimming removed 4 bases from V and 6 bases from J, with 8 bases in between. CDR1 SGHRS and CDR2 YFSETQ come from the germline V gene.

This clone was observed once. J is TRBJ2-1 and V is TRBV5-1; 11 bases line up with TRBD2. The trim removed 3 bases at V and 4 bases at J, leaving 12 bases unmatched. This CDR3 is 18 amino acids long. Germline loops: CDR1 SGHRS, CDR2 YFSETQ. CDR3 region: CASSSGPTTSGTYNEQFF. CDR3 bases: TGCGCCAGCAGCTCGGGCCCCACGACTAGCGGGACTTACAATGAGCAGTTCTTC.

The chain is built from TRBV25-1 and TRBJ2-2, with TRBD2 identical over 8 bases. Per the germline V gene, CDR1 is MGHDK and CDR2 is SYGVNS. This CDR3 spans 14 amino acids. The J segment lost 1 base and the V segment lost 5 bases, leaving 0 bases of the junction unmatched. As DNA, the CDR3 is TGTGCCAGCAGTAGCGGGAGGAACACCGGGGAGCTGTTTTTT. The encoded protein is CASSSGRNTGELFF.

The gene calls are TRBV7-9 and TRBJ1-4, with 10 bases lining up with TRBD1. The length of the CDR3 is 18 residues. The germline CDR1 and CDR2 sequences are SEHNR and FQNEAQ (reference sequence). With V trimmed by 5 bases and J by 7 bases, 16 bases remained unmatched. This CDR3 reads CASSPTTGGLIGGEKLFF. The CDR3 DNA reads TGTGCCAGCAGCCCGACGACAGGGGGCTTAATCGGTGGTGAAAAACTGTTTTTT.

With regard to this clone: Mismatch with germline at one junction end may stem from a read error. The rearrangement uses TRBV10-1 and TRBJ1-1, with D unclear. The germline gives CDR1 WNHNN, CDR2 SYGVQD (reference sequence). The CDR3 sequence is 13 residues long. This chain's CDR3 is CASREHLNTEAFF. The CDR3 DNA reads TGCGCCAGCCGTGAACACCTGAACACTGAAGCTTTCTTT.

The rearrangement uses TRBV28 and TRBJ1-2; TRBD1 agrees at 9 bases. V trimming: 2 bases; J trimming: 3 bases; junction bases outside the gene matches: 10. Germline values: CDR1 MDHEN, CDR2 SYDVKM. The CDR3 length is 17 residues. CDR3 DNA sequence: TGTGCCAGCAGTTTAATGGACAGGGGCGTTGTGGACTATGGCTACACCTTC. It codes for CASSLMDRGVVDYGYTF.

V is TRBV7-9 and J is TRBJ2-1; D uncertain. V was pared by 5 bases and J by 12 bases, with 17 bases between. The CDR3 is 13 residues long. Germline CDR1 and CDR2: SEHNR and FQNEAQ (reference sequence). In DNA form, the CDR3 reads TGTGCCAGCAGCGTAAATCTAGACTGGCCGCAGTTCTTC. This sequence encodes CASSVNLDWPQFF.

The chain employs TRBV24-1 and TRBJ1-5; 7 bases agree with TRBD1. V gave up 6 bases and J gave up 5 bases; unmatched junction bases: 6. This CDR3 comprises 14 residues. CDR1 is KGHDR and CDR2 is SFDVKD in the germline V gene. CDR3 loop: CATSTGARYQPQHF. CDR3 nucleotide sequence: TGTGCCACCAGTACAGGGGCCCGGTATCAGCCCCAGCATTTT.

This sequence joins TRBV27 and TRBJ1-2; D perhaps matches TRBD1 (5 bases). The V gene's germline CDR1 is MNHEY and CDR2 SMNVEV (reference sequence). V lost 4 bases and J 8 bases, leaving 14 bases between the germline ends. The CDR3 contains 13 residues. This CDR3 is CASSSRPRGGYTF. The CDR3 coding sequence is TGTGCCAGCAGTTCCCGGCCCCGGGGGGGCTACACCTTC.

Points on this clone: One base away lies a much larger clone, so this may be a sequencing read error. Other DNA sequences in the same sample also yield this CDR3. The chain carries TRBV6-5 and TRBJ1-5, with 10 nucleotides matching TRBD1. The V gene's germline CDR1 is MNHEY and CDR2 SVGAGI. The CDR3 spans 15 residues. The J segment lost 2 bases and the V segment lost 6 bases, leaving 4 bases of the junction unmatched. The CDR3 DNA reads TGTGCCAGCAGGTCCGGGACAGGGGGCAATCAGCCCCAGCATTTT. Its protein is CASRSGTGGNQPQHF.

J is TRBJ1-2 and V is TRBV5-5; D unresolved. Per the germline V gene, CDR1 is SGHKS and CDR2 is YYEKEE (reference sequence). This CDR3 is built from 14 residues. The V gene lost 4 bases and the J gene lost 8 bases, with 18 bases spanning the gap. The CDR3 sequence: CASSAPSGFAGYTF. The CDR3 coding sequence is TGTGCCAGCAGCGCACCCTCGGGGTTTGCGGGCTACACCTTC.

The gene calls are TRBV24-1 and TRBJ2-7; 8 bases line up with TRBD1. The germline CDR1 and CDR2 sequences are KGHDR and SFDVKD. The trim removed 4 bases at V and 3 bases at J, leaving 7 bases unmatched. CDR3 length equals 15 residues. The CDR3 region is CATSDPGTGVYEQYF. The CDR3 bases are TGTGCCACCAGTGACCCCGGGACAGGAGTCTACGAGCAGTACTTC.

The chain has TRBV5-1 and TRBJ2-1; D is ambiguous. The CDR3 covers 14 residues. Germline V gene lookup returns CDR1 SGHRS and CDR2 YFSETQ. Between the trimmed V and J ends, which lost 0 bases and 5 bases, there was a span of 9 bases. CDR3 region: CASSLGQVDNEQFF. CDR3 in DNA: TGCGCCAGCAGCTTGGGTCAGGTCGACAATGAGCAGTTCTTC.

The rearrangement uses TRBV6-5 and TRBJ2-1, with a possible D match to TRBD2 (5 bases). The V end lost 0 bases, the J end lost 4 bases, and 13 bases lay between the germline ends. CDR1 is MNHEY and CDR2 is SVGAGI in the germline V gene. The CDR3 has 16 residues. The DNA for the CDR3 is TGTGCCAGCAGTTACTCTAGCCACAGCGGATACAATGAGCAGTTCTTC. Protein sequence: CASSYSSHSGYNEQFF.

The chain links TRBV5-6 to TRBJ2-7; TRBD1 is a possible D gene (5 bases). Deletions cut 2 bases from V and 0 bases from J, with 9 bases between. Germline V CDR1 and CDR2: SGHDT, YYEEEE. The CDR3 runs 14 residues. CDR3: CASSLKGISYEQYF. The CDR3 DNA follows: TGTGCCAGCAGCTTAAAGGGGATCTCCTACGAGCAGTACTTC.

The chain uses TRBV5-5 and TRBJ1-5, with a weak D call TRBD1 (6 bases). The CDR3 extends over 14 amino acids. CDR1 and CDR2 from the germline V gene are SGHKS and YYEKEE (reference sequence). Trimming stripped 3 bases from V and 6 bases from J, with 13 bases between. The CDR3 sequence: CASSSTGFSQPQHF. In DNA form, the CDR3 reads TGTGCCAGCAGCTCAACAGGGTTCAGTCAGCCCCAGCATTTT.

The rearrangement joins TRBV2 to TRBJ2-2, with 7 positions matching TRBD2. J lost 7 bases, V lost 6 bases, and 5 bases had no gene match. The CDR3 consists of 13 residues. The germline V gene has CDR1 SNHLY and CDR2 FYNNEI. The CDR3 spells CASSQSGNGELFF. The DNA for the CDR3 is TGTGCCAGCAGCCAAAGCGGGAACGGGGAGCTGTTTTTT.

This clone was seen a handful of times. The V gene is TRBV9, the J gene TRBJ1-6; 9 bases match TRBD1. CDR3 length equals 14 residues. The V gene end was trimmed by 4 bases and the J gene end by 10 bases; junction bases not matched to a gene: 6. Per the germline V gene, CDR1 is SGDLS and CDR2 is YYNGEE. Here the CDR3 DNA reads TGTGCCAGCAGCCCACGGGACAGGGCCTCACCCCTCCACTTT. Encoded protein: CASSPRDRASPLHF.

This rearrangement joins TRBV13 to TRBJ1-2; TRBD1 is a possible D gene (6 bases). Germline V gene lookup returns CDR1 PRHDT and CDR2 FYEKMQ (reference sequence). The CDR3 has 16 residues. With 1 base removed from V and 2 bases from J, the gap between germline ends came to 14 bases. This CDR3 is CASSLERAGENYGYTF. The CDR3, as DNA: TGTGCCAGCAGCTTAGAGAGGGCAGGGGAGAACTATGGCTACACCTTC.

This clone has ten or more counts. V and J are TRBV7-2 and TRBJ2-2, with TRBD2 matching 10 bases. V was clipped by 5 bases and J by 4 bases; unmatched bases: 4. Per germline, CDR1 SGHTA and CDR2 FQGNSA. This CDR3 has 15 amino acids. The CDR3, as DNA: TGTGCCAGCAGCCCCGGGACTAGCGCCACCGGGGAGCTGTTTTTT. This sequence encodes CASSPGTSATGELFF.